This record covers a single T cell receptor beta chain. The antigen is not known. Combining a sample-barcoded 5' primer with a J-beta primer mix, a second PCR ran for roughly 7 to 11 cycles. Carrying 12 random nucleotides, a template-switch adaptor labeled each individual cDNA molecule. TCRdb recomputed calls from the 5' RACE reads with MiXCR, one row per CDR3 protein. The sample holds under 1,100,000 distinct CDR3 sequences, about 23% seen once. The sample comes from a study of blood T cells in healthy people across ages. About the study: The capture of about one barcoded beta molecule per two T cells was achieved by template switching. Study-level results: Among long-lived donors, naive CD4+ cells were more numerous and diversity higher than in aged donors.

Germline lookup yields CDR1 SGHTA and CDR2 FQGNSA. Trimming removed 4 bases at V and 3 bases at J, with 9 bases between. This CDR3 is 13 amino acids long. The sample was also reused in another study, on T cells of mothers and their children. This second study notes: Biologically related mothers and children overlapped slightly more than unrelated pairs, a non-significant difference.

The source is a girl aged 2-15 years in good health. The chain has TRBV7-2 and TRBJ2-5; the D gene is possibly TRBD2 (5 bases). The specimen sequenced was blood. In DNA form, the CDR3 reads TGTGCCAGCAGCTGGTTTAGCGAAGAGACCCAGTACTTC. Protein: CASSWFSEETQYF.